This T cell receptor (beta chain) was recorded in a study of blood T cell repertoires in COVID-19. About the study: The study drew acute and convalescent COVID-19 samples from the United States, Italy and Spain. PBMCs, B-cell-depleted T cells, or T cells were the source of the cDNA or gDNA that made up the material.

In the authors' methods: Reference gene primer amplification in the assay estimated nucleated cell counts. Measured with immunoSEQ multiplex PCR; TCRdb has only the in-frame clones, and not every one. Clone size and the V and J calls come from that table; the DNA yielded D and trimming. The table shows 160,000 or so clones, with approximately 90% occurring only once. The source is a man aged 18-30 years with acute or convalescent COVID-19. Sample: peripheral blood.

The CDR3 DNA reads TGTGCCAGCAGTTCGAGGTATGGCAATCAGCCCCAGCATTTT. Translated, it gives CASSSRYGNQPQHF. The V gene is TRBV27, the J gene TRBJ1-5; D gene uncertain. Germline V gene lookup returns CDR1 MNHEY and CDR2 SMNVEV (reference sequence). Trimming took 4 bases from V and 2 from J, leaving 9 bases between them. The CDR3 loop spans 14 amino acids.